This TCR beta chain was profiled in a study of PD-1 blockade in classical Hodgkin lymphoma. The assay was immunoSEQ multiplex PCR, and TCRdb's table has in-frame clones only and misses some. Here the sample spans approximately 99,000 clones, 75% to 85% being singletons. CDR3 length equals 15 residues. Deletions cut 6 bases from V and 11 bases from J, with 22 bases between. Germline V CDR1 and CDR2: MNHEY, SVGAGI. All the patients suffered relapse after autologous stem cell transplantation, and brentuximab vedotin exposure differed. The chain recombines TRBV6-5 with TRBJ1-4; D is undetermined. This clonotype originated in a human donor with classical Hodgkin lymphoma. The sequenced sample was peripheral blood mononuclear cells (PBMCs), obtained before the second cycle of nivolumab. This CDR3 reads CASSQDGRPSGKLFF. The CDR3 DNA reads as TGTGCCAGCAGCCAGGACGGGCGGCCGTCCGGGAAACTGTTTTTT.